These 25 T cell receptor beta chains came from one sample sequenced in a study of blood T cells in healthy people across ages. Combining a sample-barcoded 5' primer with a J-beta primer mix, a second PCR ran for roughly 6 to 11 cycles. TCRdb reanalysed the 5' RACE reads using MiXCR and keeps one entry per CDR3 protein. Among more than 650,000 distinct CDR3 sequences listed, about a fifth were seen once. The sequencing sample was made of blood. The source is a man in his sixties or seventies in good health.

This clonotype was recorded a few times. This chain joins TRBV20-1 and TRBJ2-6; the D is unclear. Trimming left V 3 bases short and J 3 bases short, with 9 bases between. The CDR3 length is 14 residues. Germline values: CDR1 DFQATT, CDR2 SNEGSKA (reference sequence). This chain's CDR3 is CSASGPIGANVLTF. The CDR3 DNA reads as TGCAGTGCTAGTGGGCCGATTGGGGCCAACGTCCTGACTTTC.

The sample holds a few counts of this clonotype. CDR3 in amino acids: CASSQAWSQETQYF. In nucleotides, the CDR3 is TGTGCCAGCAGCCAAGCTTGGTCCCAAGAGACCCAGTACTTC. The chain couples TRBV3-1 to TRBJ2-5; D is ambiguous. The CDR3 is 14 residues long. Trimming took off 1 base at V and 1 base at J, with 7 bases between the two ends. Germline V gene lookup returns CDR1 LGHDT and CDR2 YNNKEL (reference sequence).

This chain uses TRBV29-1 with TRBJ2-1; either TRBD1 or TRBD2 may fit D (6 bases each). Trimming took 6 bases from V and 4 from J, leaving 13 bases between them. This CDR3 is 13 amino acids long. Germline CDR1 is SQVTM and CDR2 is ANQGSEA. In DNA, the CDR3 is TGCAGCGTGACAGGTCGGGGGTACAATGAGCAGTTCTTC. Encoded protein: CSVTGRGYNEQFF.

This clonotype was counted between two and nine times. CDR3 in amino acids: CASSETRWGGLRNEQFF. DNA for the CDR3: TGTGCCAGCAGTGAGACTCGTTGGGGGGGTCTGAGGAATGAGCAGTTCTTC. The gene calls are TRBV25-1 and TRBJ2-5, with 7 bases matching TRBD2. Gene TRBJ2-1 matches the end of the DNA better, so the J call may be wrong. CDR1 and CDR2 (germline): MGHDK, SYGVNS. The CDR3 length is 17 residues.

This chain joins TRBV3-1 and TRBJ2-2; D perhaps matches TRBD1 (5 bases). Germline-derived CDR1 and CDR2 are LGHDT and YNNKEL (reference sequence). Between the trimmed V and J ends, which lost 1 base and 9 bases, there was a span of 9 bases. The CDR3 contains 13 residues. CDR3 DNA: TGTGCCAGCAGCCAAGGGACGGACAGGGAGCTGTTTTTT. Translating gives CASSQGTDRELFF.

This chain connects TRBV20-1 to TRBJ2-4; no definite D call. The V end lost 4 bases, the J end lost 1 base, and 11 bases lay between the germline ends. Germline CDR1 is DFQATT and CDR2 is SNEGSKA (reference sequence). There are 14 residues in the CDR3. The CDR3 DNA follows: TGCAGTGCTAATCGCCCATTGGCCAAAAACATTCAGTACTTC. Protein: CSANRPLAKNIQYF.

The chain uses TRBV11-3 and TRBJ2-1; no clear D. Trimming cost V 2 bases and J 12 bases, with 20 bases left between them. The CDR3 contains 15 residues. The germline V gene encodes CDR1 SGHNT and CDR2 YENEEA. The CDR3 here is CASSLQHLGRVRQFF. CDR3 nucleotide sequence: TGTGCCAGCAGCTTACAGCACCTGGGTAGGGTGAGGCAGTTCTTC. The variable domain in full, with the rest retrieved from reference TRBV11-3 and TRBJ2-1, is EAGVVQSPRYKIIEKKQPVAFWCNPISGHNTLYWYLQNLGQGPELLIRYENEEAVDDSQLPKDRFSAERLKGVDSTLKIQPAELGDSAVYLCASSLQHLGRVRQFFGPGTRLTVL.

This clonotype has only a few counts. The CDR3 DNA reads as TGTGCCAGCAGCTTAGGCGCTAGCGGGTCCTACGAGCAGTACTTC. Its translation: CASSLGASGSYEQYF. The rearrangement links TRBV7-2 to TRBJ2-7; TRBD2 aligns across 8 bases. CDR1 SGHTA and CDR2 FQGNSA come from the germline V gene. Losses at the gene ends were 1 base for V and 1 base for J; bases not matched to a gene: 3. The CDR3 runs to 15 residues.

This clonotype was observed a handful of times. The chain is built from TRBV12-3 or TRBV12-4 and TRBJ1-2, with D possibly TRBD1 on 6 matching bases. Trimming removed 5 bases at V and 9 bases at J, with 16 bases between. The CDR3 is 13 residues long. The CDR3 DNA reads TGTGCCAGCAGTCCTAGACCACAGGGTAGCTACACCTTC. It is translated as CASSPRPQGSYTF.

The chain has TRBV27 and TRBJ2-7, with 10 positions matching TRBD2. V dropped 4 bases and J dropped 1; count of bases not matched to a gene: 10. This CDR3 is built from 17 residues. Germline values: CDR1 MNHEY, CDR2 SMNVEV (reference sequence). The DNA of the CDR3 is TGTGCCAGCAGTTACATAACTAGCGGGATACCTTCCTACGAGCAGTACGTC. This gives the protein CASSYITSGIPSYEQYV.

This clonotype was seen a handful of times. This rearrangement joins TRBV28 to TRBJ2-1; 7 positions agree with TRBD2. V lost 8 bases, J lost 8 bases, and 18 bases stayed unmatched. This CDR3 contains 16 residues. Germline CDR1 MDHEN, CDR2 SYDVKM. In DNA, the CDR3 is TGTGCCAGCGGCTCATGGGGGGGTCCGCCTGGAGATGAGCAGTTCTTC. This sequence encodes CASGSWGGPPGDEQFF.

V gene TRBV7-2 combines with J gene TRBJ1-6; no clear D gene. Between the trimmed V and J ends, which lost 1 base and 14 bases, there was a span of 12 bases. This CDR3 region has 13 residues. Germline CDR1 and CDR2: SGHTA and FQGNSA. The CDR3, as DNA: TGTGCCAGCAGCTTAGGGCCGGAACTGGCCCTCCACTTT. Amino acid sequence: CASSLGPELALHF. Variable domain in full (rest from reference TRBV7-2 and TRBJ1-6): GAGVSQSPSNKVTEKGKDVELRCDPISGHTALYWYRQSLGQGLEFLIYFQGNSAPDKSGLPSDRFSAERTGGSVSTLTIQRTQQEDSAVYLCASSLGPELALHFGNGTRLTVT.

The table lists this clonotype with a count of one. The chain is built from TRBV12-3 or TRBV12-4 and TRBJ1-1; 8 bases agree with TRBD1. This CDR3 comprises 17 residues. The J segment lost 0 bases and the V segment lost 6 bases, leaving 12 bases of the junction unmatched. CDR3 protein: CASSPDRGAPLNTEAFF. The CDR3 DNA sequence: TGTGCCAGCAGCCCAGACAGGGGCGCTCCCTTGAACACTGAAGCTTTCTTT.

In this sample, this clonotype turned up many times. The chain has TRBV5-1 and TRBJ1-5; D is possibly TRBD1 (6 bases). The V end lost 4 bases, the J end lost 4 bases, and 12 bases lay between the germline ends. This CDR3 is built from 14 residues. Per the germline V gene, CDR1 is SGHRS and CDR2 is YFSETQ. CDR3 region: CASSPTGWNQPQHF. CDR3 nucleotide sequence: TGCGCCAGCAGCCCGACAGGTTGGAATCAGCCCCAGCATTTT.

With regard to this clonotype: This is likely a read error, given that the CDR3 carries no conserved phenylalanine or tryptophan at its end. This chain connects TRBV12-3 or TRBV12-4 to TRBJ2-3; D not certain. CDR3 size: 11 residues. V shed 8 bases and J shed 4 bases, with 7 bases lying between them. For the CDR3, the DNA is TGTGCCAGCCGGAGCGCAGATACGCAGTATTCT. Encoded protein: CASRSADTQYS.

This clonotype appeared a few times. The chain links TRBV12-3 or TRBV12-4 to TRBJ2-5; no firm D call. The J call is uncertain, as TRBJ2-7 better fits the DNA end. The CDR3 contains 13 residues. The CDR3: CASSRTQTYEQYF. CDR3 bases: TGTGCCAGCAGTCGTACACAAACCTACGAGCAGTACTTC.

A note on this clonotype: One end of the junction does not line up with germline, which may come from a read error. The chain combines TRBV6-2 or TRBV6-3 with TRBJ2-6; 11 nucleotides align to TRBD2. Per the germline V gene, CDR1 is MNHEY and CDR2 is SVGEGT. The CDR3 consists of 15 residues. CDR3 amino acids: CTSTSGSSGANVLTF. The CDR3 DNA reads as TGTACCAGCACTAGCGGGAGCTCTGGGGCCAACGTCCTGACTTTC.

This clonotype came up a few times. The V call is TRBV11-3, the J call TRBJ2-3; D unresolved. Deletions cut 5 bases from V and 2 bases from J, with 11 bases between. The CDR3 consists of 14 residues. Germline lookup yields CDR1 SGHNT and CDR2 YENEEA. CDR3: CASSQGFSTDTQYF. The CDR3 region has the DNA TGTGCCAGCAGCCAAGGGTTTTCCACAGATACGCAGTATTTT.

The CDR3 coding sequence is TGTGCCAGCTCAACCACCGGGACAGGGATAGACATTCAGTACTTC. It is translated as CASSTTGTGIDIQYF. The chain is built from TRBV18 and TRBJ2-4; 9 bases line up with TRBD1. The CDR3 is 15 residues long. From germline, CDR1 is KGHSH and CDR2 LQKENI. J lost 8 bases, V lost 5 bases, and 10 bases had no gene match.

The sample holds a few counts of this clonotype. The chain employs TRBV20-1 and TRBJ1-2, with D perhaps matching TRBD1 (5 bases). Per germline, CDR1 DFQATT and CDR2 SNEGSKA (reference sequence). The CDR3 has 13 amino acids. The V end was cut by 3 bases, the J end by 5 bases, with 13 bases between. Written as DNA, the CDR3 is TGCAGTGCTAGTCGTCAGGGCTTTTATGGCTACACCTTC. Translating gives CSASRQGFYGYTF.

There are a few counts of this clonotype. The chain recombines TRBV29-1 with TRBJ2-1, with 11 nucleotides matching TRBD2. The CDR3 runs 17 residues. V lost 2 bases, J lost 4 bases, and 10 bases stayed unmatched. CDR1 and CDR2 (germline): SQVTM, ANQGSEA. CDR3 residues: CSVEFGSGRAVYNEQFF. CDR3 in DNA: TGCAGCGTTGAATTCGGTAGCGGGAGGGCCGTATACAATGAGCAGTTCTTC.

This clonotype was seen a few times. The chain has TRBV9 and TRBJ1-2; 8 bases fit TRBD1. The CDR3 runs 12 residues. V shed 3 bases and J 8 bases; nucleotides not matched to a gene: 3. CDR1 is SGDLS and CDR2 is YYNGEE in the germline V gene. The CDR3 coding sequence is TGTGCCAGCAGCGCTCAGGGGGCAGGCTACACCTTC. Translation gives CASSAQGAGYTF. The variable domain in full, with the rest retrieved from reference TRBV9 and TRBJ1-2, is DSGVTQTPKHLITATGQRVTLRCSPRSGDLSVYWYQQSLDQGLQFLIQYYNGEERAKGNILERFSAQQFPDLHSELNLSSLELGDSALYFCASSAQGAGYTFGSGTRLTVV.

The chain is built from TRBV29-1 and TRBJ2-1; D remains unclear. The CDR3 contains 11 residues. V dropped 7 bases and J dropped 5 bases, with 9 bases sitting between them. CDR1 SQVTM and CDR2 ANQGSEA come from the germline V gene. The CDR3 loop reads CSARRDNEQFF. CDR3 nucleotides: TGCAGCGCCCGCCGGGACAATGAGCAGTTCTTC.

A few counts support this clonotype. The chain combines TRBV20-1 with TRBJ2-1, with D perhaps matching TRBD1 (7 bases). CDR1 and CDR2 from the germline V gene are DFQATT and SNEGSKA (reference sequence). The CDR3 length is 15 residues. V dropped 6 bases and J dropped 5 bases, with 20 bases sitting between them. The CDR3 loop is CSARFPTGRNNEQFF. Written as DNA, the CDR3 is TGCAGTGCGCGTTTTCCGACAGGGAGGAACAATGAGCAGTTCTTC.

This chain joins TRBV5-6 and TRBJ1-5, with D perhaps matching TRBD1 (5 bases). The CDR3 is made up of 13 amino acids. CDR1 SGHDT and CDR2 YYEEEE come from the germline V gene. Trimming pared 6 bases from V and 7 bases from J, leaving 14 bases between. The CDR3 DNA sequence: TGTGCCAGCACCTCCGGGGGACGGCAGCCCCAGCATTTT. Translating it yields CASTSGGRQPQHF.